A selection of T cell receptor beta chains follows, all from one sample in a study of T cell changes during pregnancy in multiple sclerosis. The repertoire was sequenced with immunoSEQ multiplex PCR; TCRdb's copy has only in-frame clones and lacks some. The sample includes about 42,000 clones, roughly nine tenths of them seen just once. Material: CD4+ T cells from peripheral blood mononuclear cells, obtained before pregnancy. These receptors were taken from a female donor with multiple sclerosis, enrolled in a pregnancy study. Each CDR3 is given with its conserved first and last residue. The D gene is left open where the match is weak. The size entry is marked missing in some rows and otherwise reads once, few, many or a size class.

v_gene	j_gene	d_gene	abundance	CDR3nt	CDR3aa
TRBV2	TRBJ2-1	-	few	TGTGCCAGCAGTGAGACTACTAGGCAGCAGTTCTTC	CASSETTRQQFF
TRBV5-5	TRBJ1-6	-	-	TGTGCCAGCAGCTGGGTGCGGGCTAATTCACCCCTCCACTTT	CASSWVRANSPLHF
TRBV5-4	TRBJ1-2	TRBD1	-	TGTGCCAGCAGCTTGGAGGGGACAGCTTCCCAAGGTGGCTACACCTTC	CASSLEGTASQGGYTF
TRBV5-8	TRBJ2-7	-	-	TGTGCCAGCAGCTTGGCGGCAGGGAAGGACTTC	CASSLAAGKDF
TRBV7-2	TRBJ2-1	-	-	TGTGCCAGCAGCACTCGGACAGCAGACAATGAGCAGTTCTTC	CASSTRTADNEQFF
TRBV9	TRBJ2-3	TRBD1	-	TGTGCCAGCAGCGTACCTTGGGACAGGATCGGTAGAGATACGCAGTATTTT	CASSVPWDRIGRDTQYF
TRBV7-9	TRBJ2-3	-	-	TGTGCCAGCAGCGTAGGGGACTGGGATACGCAGTATTTT	CASSVGDWDTQYF
TRBV7-2	TRBJ1-4	TRBD1	once	TGTGCCAGCAGCACCCAGACAGGGCCTAATGAAAAACTGTTTTTT	CASSTQTGPNEKLFF
TRBV15	TRBJ2-7	-	-	TGTGCCACCAGCAGAGGGGGCCCCTACGAGCAGTACTTC	CATSRGGPYEQYF
TRBV5-1	TRBJ2-5	-	-	TGCGCCAGCAGCTTGGGCTCACAGACCCAAGAGACCCAGTACTTC	CASSLGSQTQETQYF
TRBV5-8	TRBJ1-6	-	few	TGTGCCAGCAGCTCAGAGGTTTCCTATAATTCACCCCTCCACTTT	CASSSEVSYNSPLHF
TRBV7-2	TRBJ1-2	-	-	TGTGCCAGCAGCTTAGTGGTCTTAAGGGGCGATGGCTACACCTTC	CASSLVVLRGDGYTF
TRBV2	TRBJ1-3	-	-	TGTGCCAGCAGTGAAGGTCACTCTGGAAACACCATATATTTT	CASSEGHSGNTIYF
TRBV5-1	TRBJ2-1	TRBD1	-	TGCGCCAGCAGCTTCGTAGGACAGGGGGTCAATGAGCAGTTCTTC	CASSFVGQGVNEQFF
TRBV19	TRBJ1-3	-	-	TGTGCCAGTAGTCCCGCGACAGGCCTGGCTGGAAACACCATATATTTT	CASSPATGLAGNTIYF
TRBV2	TRBJ2-5	TRBD1	-	TGTGCCAGCCGGAAAGACAGGGTCCAAGAGACCCAGTACTTC	CASRKDRVQETQYF
TRBV7-9	TRBJ2-7	TRBD1	-	TGTGCCAGCAGCTTATGGATGGGGACAGCGACCTACGAGCAGTACTTC	CASSLWMGTATYEQYF
TRBV27	TRBJ1-5	TRBD1	-	TGTGCCAGCAGTTCCGGGACAGGGAATCAGCCCCAGCATTTT	CASSSGTGNQPQHF
TRBV29-1	TRBJ1-2	-	-	TGCAGCGTTGAAGAACAGGGAGACTATGGCTACACCTTC	CSVEEQGDYGYTF
TRBV11-2	TRBJ2-3	-	-	TGTGCCAGCAGCTTGTCCGCGTCTGCAGATACGCAGTATTTT	CASSLSASADTQYF
TRBV23-1	TRBJ2-6	TRBD1	-	TGCGCCAGCAGTCAAACGAACAGGGGAAGGTCTGGGGCCAACGTCCTGACTTTC	CASSQTNRGRSGANVLTF
TRBV7-8	TRBJ2-5	-	-	TGTGCCAGCAGGAGGGCAGGGGCCTTCCAAGAGACCCAGTACTTC	CASRRAGAFQETQYF
TRBV6-6	TRBJ1-4	-	-	TGTGCCACCGAACGGGACTTAGGTGGTGAAAAACTGTTTTTT	CATERDLGGEKLFF
TRBV7-2	TRBJ2-1	TRBD2	-	TGTGCCAGCAGCCGACTAGCGGGGGCTGACAATGAGCAGTTCTTC	CASSRLAGADNEQFF
TRBV5-1	TRBJ2-1	TRBD2	-	TGCGCCAGCAGCTCTCGGACTAGCGGGGGGGGATACAATGAGCAGTTCTTC	CASSSRTSGGGYNEQFF
TRBV19	TRBJ1-2	TRBD1	-	TGTGCCAGTAGGACCCCGGGACAGGGCTTTGGCTACACCTTC	CASRTPGQGFGYTF
TRBV11-1	TRBJ1-6	-	-	TGTGCCAGCAGCCGCGGAGCCTATAATTCACCCCTCCACTTT	CASSRGAYNSPLHF
TRBV30	TRBJ1-2	-	-	TGTGCCTGGAGCACAAAACCGACAGGAAACTATGGCTACACCTTC	CAWSTKPTGNYGYTF
TRBV6-5	TRBJ1-2	-	-	TGTGCCAGCAGTTACTCGACATACCTCGCAGGGGGCTACACCTTC	CASSYSTYLAGGYTF
TRBV4-1	TRBJ1-2	-	-	TGCGCCAGCAGCCAAGAACGCACACGGGGCTATGGCTACACCTTC	CASSQERTRGYGYTF
TRBV11-2	TRBJ2-7	-	-	TGTGCCAGCAGCTTAGTAGGGGTTTACAGCTCCTACGAGCAGTACTTC	CASSLVGVYSSYEQYF
TRBV7-3	TRBJ2-1	TRBD2	-	TGTGCCAGCAGCTTATCTAGCGGGGGGTTGTATGAGCAGTTCTTC	CASSLSSGGLYEQFF
TRBV18	TRBJ2-3	-	-	TGTGCCAGCTCACCTCAACCCCTCCCTCCAGCAGATACGCAGTATTTT	CASSPQPLPPADTQYF
TRBV27	TRBJ2-1	TRBD2	-	TGTGCCAGCCTAGCGGGGGGGTACAATGAGCAGTTCTTC	CASLAGGYNEQFF
TRBV7-2	TRBJ1-2	-	once	TGTGCCAGCAGCTTGGTTGGACAGAACTATGGCTACACCTTC	CASSLVGQNYGYTF
TRBV29-1	TRBJ1-1	-	once	TGCAGCGTGTGCACCCCCTCAGAGAACACTGAAGCTTTCTTT	CSVCTPSENTEAFF
TRBV7-2	TRBJ2-1	-	once	TGTGCCAGCAGCTTAGGAGCGTCTGATGAGCAGTTCTTC	CASSLGASDEQFF
TRBV9	TRBJ2-1	-	-	TGTGCCAGACAAACAGGAAACAATGAGCAGTTCTTC	CARQTGNNEQFF
TRBV6-5	TRBJ1-1	-	-	TGTGCCAGCAGTCGACAGGAAGGTGGCACTGAAGCTTTCTTT	CASSRQEGGTEAFF
TRBV9	TRBJ2-3	TRBD1	once	TGTGCCAGCAGTTGGACAGGGAAAAGAGATACGCAGTATTTT	CASSWTGKRDTQYF
TRBV10-3	TRBJ2-2	-	once	TGTGCCATCAGTGGAGGGCAGGGGAGGGCGAACACCGGGGAGCTGTTTTTT	CAISGGQGRANTGELFF
TRBV6-1	TRBJ2-7	-	-	TGTGCCAGCACCGGGGGGCTGAATACCTACGAGCAGTACTTC	CASTGGLNTYEQYF
TRBV19	TRBJ1-5	-	-	TGTGCCAGTAGTATGAGGAATCAGCCCCAGCATTTT	CASSMRNQPQHF
TRBV7-9	TRBJ2-1	-	-	TGTGCCAGCAGCCCTAGCCTTAATGAGCAGTTCTTC	CASSPSLNEQFF
TRBV15	TRBJ2-5	-	-	TGTGCCACCAGCAAGAGAAGGGGGGGGTGGGAAGAGACCCAGTACTTC	CATSKRRGGWEETQYF
TRBV14	TRBJ2-7	-	-	TGTGCCAGCAGCCCAGAATTACCAGGCGAGCAGTACTTC	CASSPELPGEQYF
TRBV7-3	TRBJ1-5	TRBD1	-	TGTGCCAGCAGCCAGACGACAGGGTCGATTCAGCCCCAGCATTTT	CASSQTTGSIQPQHF
TRBV5-1	TRBJ1-4	TRBD1	once	TGCGCCAGCAGCTTGCAGGGGGGAGCAACTAATGAAAAACTGTTTTTT	CASSLQGGATNEKLFF
TRBV12-5	TRBJ2-1	-	-	TGTGCTAGTGTACAGGGTAGGCTCTTGAGGGGATACAATGAGCAGTTCTTC	CASVQGRLLRGYNEQFF
TRBV7-2	TRBJ2-3	-	-	TGTGCCAGCAGCTTGAGCAGGGCAGATACGCAGTATTTT	CASSLSRADTQYF
TRBV6-6	TRBJ1-2	-	few	TGTGCCAGCAGTCGGGGGGGCGCGAGTAACTATGGCTACACCTTC	CASSRGGASNYGYTF
TRBV6-1	TRBJ2-3	TRBD1	-	TGTGCCAGCAGCCAACGACAGGGGGCGGCCGATACGCAGTATTTT	CASSQRQGAADTQYF
TRBV7-2	TRBJ2-1	-	few	TGTGCCAGCAGCTTAATTAGCCACCGTGAGCAGTTCTTC	CASSLISHREQFF
TRBV5-1	TRBJ2-7	-	-	TGCGCCAGCAGCGCGGAGGGGATTGATACGCGGACCAGCTCCTACGAGCAGTACTTC	CASSAEGIDTRTSSYEQYF
TRBV5-5	TRBJ1-2	TRBD1	-	TGTGCCAGCAGCTTGGGCGGACAGGGAGGATACGGCTACACCTTC	CASSLGGQGGYGYTF